Following are 2 T cell receptor beta chains from one sample sequenced in a study of cytomegalovirus exposure and HLA in healthy donors. PCR employed 60 Vbeta and 13 Jbeta primers. Method: immunoSEQ multiplex PCR; TCRdb's copy keeps in-frame clones and lacks some. The sample data list 160,000 or so clones. Input material: PBMCs. The receptors here all came from a man aged 25-45 years in good health and CMV-seronegative.

J is TRBJ2-1 and V is TRBV14; unclear D gene. The V end lost 2 bases, the J end lost 5 bases, and 10 bases lay between the germline ends. CDR1 and CDR2 from the germline V gene are SGHDN and FVKESK. CDR3 length: 14 amino acids. In nucleotides, the CDR3 is TGTGCCAGCAGCCAAAGATCTAGAAACAATGAGCAGTTCTTC. Its translation is CASSQRSRNNEQFF. Based on the CDR3 plus reference TRBV14 and TRBJ2-1, the full variable domain is EAGVTQFPSHSVIEKGQTVTLRCDPISGHDNLYWYRRVMGKEIKFLLHFVKESKQDESGMPNNRFLAERTGGTYSTLKVQPAELEDSGVYFCASSQRSRNNEQFFGPGTRLTVL.

The rearrangement links TRBV11-2 to TRBJ2-1, with TRBD2 matching 7 bases. The germline gives CDR1 SGHAT, CDR2 FQNNGV. The CDR3 consists of 14 residues. The junction had 8 bases not matched to a gene; V was cut back by 3 bases and J by 9 bases. The DNA of the CDR3 is TGTGCCAGCAGCTTGGGTATGACTAGCACTGAGCAGTTCTTC. Encoded protein: CASSLGMTSTEQFF.